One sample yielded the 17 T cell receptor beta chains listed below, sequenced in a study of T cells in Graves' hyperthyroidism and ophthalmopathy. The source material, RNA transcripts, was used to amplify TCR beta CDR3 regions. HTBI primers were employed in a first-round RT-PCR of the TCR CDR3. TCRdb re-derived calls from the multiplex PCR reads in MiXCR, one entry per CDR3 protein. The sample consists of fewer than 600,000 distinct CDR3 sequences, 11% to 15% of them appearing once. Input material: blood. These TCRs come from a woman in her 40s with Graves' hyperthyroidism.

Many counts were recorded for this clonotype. The DNA for the CDR3 is TGTGCCAGCAGTTATTCCCGGGAACTTGAAGCTTTCTTT. It is translated as CASSYSRELEAFF. The V and J genes are TRBV6-1 and TRBJ1-1; unclear D gene. This CDR3 contains 13 residues. The V end lost 5 bases, the J end lost 7 bases, and 14 bases lay between the germline ends. The germline CDR1 and CDR2 sequences are MNHNS and SASEGT.

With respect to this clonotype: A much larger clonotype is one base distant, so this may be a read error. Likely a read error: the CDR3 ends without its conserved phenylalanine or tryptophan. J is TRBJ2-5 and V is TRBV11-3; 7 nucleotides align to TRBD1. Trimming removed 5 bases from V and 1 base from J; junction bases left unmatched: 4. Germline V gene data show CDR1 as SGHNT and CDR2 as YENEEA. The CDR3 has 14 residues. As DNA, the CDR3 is TGTGCCAGCAGCCTCCGGGACAGCCAAGAGACCCAGTACTTA. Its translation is CASSLRDSQETQYL.

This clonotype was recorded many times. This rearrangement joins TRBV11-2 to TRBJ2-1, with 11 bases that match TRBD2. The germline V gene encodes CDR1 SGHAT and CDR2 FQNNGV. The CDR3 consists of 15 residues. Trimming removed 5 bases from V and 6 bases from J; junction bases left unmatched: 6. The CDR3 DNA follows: TGTGCCAGCAGCGAACTAGCGGGAGCCCCCAATGAGCAGTTCTTC. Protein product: CASSELAGAPNEQFF.

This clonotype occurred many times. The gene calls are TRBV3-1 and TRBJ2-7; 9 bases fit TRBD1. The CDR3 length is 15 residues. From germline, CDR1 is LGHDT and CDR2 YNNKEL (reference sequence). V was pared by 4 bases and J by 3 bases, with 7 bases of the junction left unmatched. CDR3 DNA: TGTGCCAGCAGCCTTCCGGGACAGGGCCACTACGAGCAGTACTTC. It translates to CASSLPGQGHYEQYF.

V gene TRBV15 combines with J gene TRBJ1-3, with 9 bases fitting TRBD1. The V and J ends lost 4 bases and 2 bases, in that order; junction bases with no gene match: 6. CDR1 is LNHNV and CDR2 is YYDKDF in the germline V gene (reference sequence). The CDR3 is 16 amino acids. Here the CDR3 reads CATSTTGQGAGNTIYF. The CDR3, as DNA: TGTGCCACCAGCACCACGGGACAGGGAGCTGGAAACACCATATATTTT.

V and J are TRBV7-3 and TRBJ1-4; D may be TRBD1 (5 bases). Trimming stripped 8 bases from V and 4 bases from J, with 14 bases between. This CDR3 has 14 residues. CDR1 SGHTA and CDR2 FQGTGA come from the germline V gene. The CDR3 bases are TGTGCCAGCGTTGGGGGGGGGATTAATGAAAAACTGTTTTTT. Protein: CASVGGGINEKLFF. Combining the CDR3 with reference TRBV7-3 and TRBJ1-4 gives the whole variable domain GAGVSQTPSNKVTEKGKYVELRCDPISGHTALYWYRQSLGQGPEFLIYFQGTGAADDSGLPNDRFFAVRPEGSVSTLKIQRTERGDSAVYLCASVGGGINEKLFFGSGTQLSVL.

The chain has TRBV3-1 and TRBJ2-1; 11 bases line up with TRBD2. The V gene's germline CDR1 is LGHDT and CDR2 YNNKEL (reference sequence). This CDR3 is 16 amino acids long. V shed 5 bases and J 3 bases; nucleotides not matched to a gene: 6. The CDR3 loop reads CASSATSGSGYNEQFF. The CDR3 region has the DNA TGTGCCAGCAGCGCCACTAGCGGGAGCGGCTACAATGAGCAGTTCTTC.

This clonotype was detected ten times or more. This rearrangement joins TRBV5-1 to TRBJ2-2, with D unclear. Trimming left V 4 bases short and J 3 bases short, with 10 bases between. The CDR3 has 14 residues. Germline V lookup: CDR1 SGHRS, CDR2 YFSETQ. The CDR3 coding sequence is TGCGCCAGCAGCAAGGATAGCCACACCGGGGAGCTGTTTTTT. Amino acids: CASSKDSHTGELFF.

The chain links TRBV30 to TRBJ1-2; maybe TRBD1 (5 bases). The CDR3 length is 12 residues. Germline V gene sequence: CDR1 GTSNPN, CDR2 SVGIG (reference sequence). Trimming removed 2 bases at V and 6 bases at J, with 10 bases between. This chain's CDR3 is CAWSNLRDGYTF. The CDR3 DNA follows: TGTGCCTGGAGTAACCTCAGGGATGGCTACACCTTC.

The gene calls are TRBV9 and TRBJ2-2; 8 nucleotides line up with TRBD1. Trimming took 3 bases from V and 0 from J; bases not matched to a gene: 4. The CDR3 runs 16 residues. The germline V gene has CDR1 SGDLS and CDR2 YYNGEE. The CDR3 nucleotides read TGTGCCAGCAGCGGGCAGGGGGCGCCGAACACCGGGGAGCTGTTTTTT. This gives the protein CASSGQGAPNTGELFF.

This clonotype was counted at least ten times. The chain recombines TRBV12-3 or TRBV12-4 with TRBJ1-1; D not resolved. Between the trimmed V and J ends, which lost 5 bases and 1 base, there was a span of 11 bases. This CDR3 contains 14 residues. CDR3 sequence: CASSRAGSNTEAFF. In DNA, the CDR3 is TGTGCCAGCAGTCGGGCCGGCTCGAACACTGAAGCTTTCTTT.

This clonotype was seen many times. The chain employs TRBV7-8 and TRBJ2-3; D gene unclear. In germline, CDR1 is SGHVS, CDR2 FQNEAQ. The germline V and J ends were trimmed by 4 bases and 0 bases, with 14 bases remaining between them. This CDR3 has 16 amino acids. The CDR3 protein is CASSSPRLGSTDTQYF. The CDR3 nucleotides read TGTGCCAGCAGCTCCCCACGGTTAGGAAGCACAGATACGCAGTATTTT.

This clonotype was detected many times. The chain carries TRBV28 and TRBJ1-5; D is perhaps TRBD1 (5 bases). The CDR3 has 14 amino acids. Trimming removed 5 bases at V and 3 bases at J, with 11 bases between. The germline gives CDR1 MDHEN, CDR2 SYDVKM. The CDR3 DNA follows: TGTGCCAGCAGTCCGCAGGGTCTCAATCAGCCCCAGCATTTT. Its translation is CASSPQGLNQPQHF.

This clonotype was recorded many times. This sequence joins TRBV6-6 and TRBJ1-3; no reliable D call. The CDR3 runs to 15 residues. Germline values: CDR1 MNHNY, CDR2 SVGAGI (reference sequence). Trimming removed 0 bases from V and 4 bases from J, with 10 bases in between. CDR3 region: CASSYSTNSGNTIYF. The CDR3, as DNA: TGTGCCAGCAGTTACTCGACGAACTCGGGAAACACCATATATTTT.

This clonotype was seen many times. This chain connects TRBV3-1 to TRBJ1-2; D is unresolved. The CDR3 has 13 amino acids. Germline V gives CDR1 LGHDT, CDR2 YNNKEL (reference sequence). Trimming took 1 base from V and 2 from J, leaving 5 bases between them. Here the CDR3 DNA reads TGTGCCAGCAGCCAAGTGGCGAACTATGGCTACACCTTC. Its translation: CASSQVANYGYTF.

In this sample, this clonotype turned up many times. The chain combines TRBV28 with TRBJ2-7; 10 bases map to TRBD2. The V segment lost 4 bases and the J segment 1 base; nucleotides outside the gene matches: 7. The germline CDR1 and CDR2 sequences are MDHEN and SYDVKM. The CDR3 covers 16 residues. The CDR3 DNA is TGTGCCAGCAGTTCTAAACGGACTAGCGGATCCTACGAGCAGTACTTC. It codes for CASSSKRTSGSYEQYF.

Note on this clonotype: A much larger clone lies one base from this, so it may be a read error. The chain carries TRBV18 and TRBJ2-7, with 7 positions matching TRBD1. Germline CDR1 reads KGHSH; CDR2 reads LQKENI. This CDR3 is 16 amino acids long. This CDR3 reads CASSPPSATGFGEQCF. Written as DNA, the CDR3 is TGTGCCAGCTCACCACCGAGTGCGACAGGGTTTGGCGAGCAGTGCTTC.